This record concerns one TCR beta chain sequence. The antigen remains undetermined. These data originate in a study of shared clonotypes between healthy human individuals. Study information: The cohort comprised a couple of women and a few men. Their ages spanned 18 to 49 years.

The CDR3 length is 12 residues. CDR1 is SGHRS and CDR2 is YFSETQ in the germline V gene. Trimming shortened V by 2 bases and J by 7 bases, and 9 bases separated the two germline ends. Sequenced by immunoSEQ multiplex PCR; TCRdb stores in-frame clones only, minus some. The sample lists approximately 2.5 million clones, 90% to 95% occurring once. General study results and limits: Naive CD4 clonotypes were shared across several donors at 4.5% to 6.5%. Estimated richness values were generally larger in naive subsets than in memory subsets.

The rearrangement joins TRBV5-1 to TRBJ1-1; D perhaps matches TRBD1 (5 bases). The receptor's source is a man between 18 and 35 years old in good health. Sequencing input: naive CD4+ T cells sorted from blood. Noted subset: CD45RA+ positively selected. In DNA, the CDR3 is TGCGCCAGCAGCTTTCGGGGGAATGAAGCTTTCTTT. Translating it yields CASSFRGNEAFF.